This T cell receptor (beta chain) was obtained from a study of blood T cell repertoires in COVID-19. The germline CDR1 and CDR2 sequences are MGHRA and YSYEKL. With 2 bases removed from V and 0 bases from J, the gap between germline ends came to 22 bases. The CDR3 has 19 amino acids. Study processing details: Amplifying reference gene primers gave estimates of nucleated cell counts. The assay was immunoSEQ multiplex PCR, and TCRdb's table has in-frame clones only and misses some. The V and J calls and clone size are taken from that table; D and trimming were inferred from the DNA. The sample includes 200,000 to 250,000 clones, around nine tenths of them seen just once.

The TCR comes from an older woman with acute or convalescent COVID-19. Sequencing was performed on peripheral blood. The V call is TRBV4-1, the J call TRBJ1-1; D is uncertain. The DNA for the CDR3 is TGCGCCAGCAGCCAACATGGCGGGGAGTTGATGCGTTTGAACACTGAAGCTTTCTTT. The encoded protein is CASSQHGGELMRLNTEAFF.